This T cell receptor beta chain was observed in a study of T cell changes during pregnancy in multiple sclerosis. Trimming took 6 bases from V and 6 from J; bases not matched to a gene: 13. Germline lookup yields CDR1 ENHRY and CDR2 SYGVKD. This CDR3 is 16 amino acids long. Generated by immunoSEQ multiplex PCR, the TCRdb table keeps only in-frame clones and is missing some. The data hold over 30,000 clones, with 80% to 95% observed a single time. Sequenced sample: PBMCs (not recorded whether the cells were cultured). The chain carries TRBV10-3 and TRBJ2-3; the match to TRBD2 covers 9 bases. The receptor was isolated from a female donor with multiple sclerosis, enrolled in a pregnancy study. For the CDR3, the DNA is TGTGCCATCAGCTTGAATAGCGGGAGAGGCGATGATACGCAGTATTTT. It is translated as CAISLNSGRGDDTQYF.